The subject of this entry is one T cell receptor beta chain. Distinct nucleotide sequences in the sample also encode this CDR3. The data originate from a study of blood T cell repertoires in COVID-19. Study at large: Samples representing acute and convalescent COVID-19 were sourced from the United States, Italy and Spain. T cells, B-cell-depleted T cells, or PBMCs supplied cDNA or gDNA.

In the study's own analysis: Reference gene primer amplification gave nucleated cell count estimates. The protocol was immunoSEQ multiplex PCR, while the TCRdb copy is restricted to in-frame clones and leaves out a portion. V, J and clone size reflect that table, while D and trimming were determined from the DNA. The data hold under 250,000 clones, with 85% observed a single time. Followed over time, Seattle patients had been enrolled while infection was active. V was pared by 4 bases and J by 5 bases, with 4 bases of the junction left unmatched. CDR1 is SGHRS and CDR2 is YFSETQ in the germline V gene. The CDR3 sequence is 14 residues long.

V and J are TRBV5-1 and TRBJ2-5, with 11 bases fitting TRBD1. Sequenced material: peripheral blood. This clonotype was sampled from a man over 45 with COVID-19, enrolled during active disease. CDR3 sequence reads: CASSPGQGGETQYF. The CDR3 nucleotides are TGCGCCAGCAGCCCGGGACAGGGGGGTGAGACCCAGTACTTC.